This record covers a single T cell receptor beta chain. These data belong to a study of blood T cells in healthy people across ages. A J-beta primer mix and a sample-barcoded 5' primer were used in a second PCR of about 7 to 12 cycles. TCRdb passed the 5' RACE reads through MiXCR, listing each CDR3 protein once. Of about 830,000 distinct CDR3 sequences in the sample, more than 45% were seen once. Every donor contributed around 10 milliliters of peripheral blood by blood draw. The authors isolated at least 7 million PBMCs per sample. The TCR comes from a man younger than 45 in good health. The sample taken for sequencing was blood.

This chain's CDR3 is CASSTVYNQPQHF. CDR3 nucleotide sequence: TGTGCCAGCAGCACAGTGTACAATCAGCCCCAGCATTTT. The chain uses TRBV7-2 and TRBJ1-5; no clear D gene. This CDR3 contains 13 residues. V lost 5 bases and J lost 3, with 8 bases in between. Germline loops: CDR1 SGHTA, CDR2 FQGNSA.